This T cell receptor beta chain was profiled in a study of blood T cell repertoires in COVID-19. CDR1 and CDR2 (germline): MNHEY, SMNVEV (reference sequence). CDR3 length: 20 amino acids. Trimming at V came to 7 bases and at J to 0 bases, leaving 19 bases not matched to a gene. This clone has only one observation. The Seattle site enrolled patients during active infection and followed them longitudinally. In the authors' methods: Quantification of nucleated cells was approximated via reference gene primer amplification. The method was immunoSEQ multiplex PCR; TCRdb's version includes in-frame clones alone and lacks a portion of them. The DNA gave D and trimming, while V, J and clone size come from that table. Found here are 300,000 to 350,000 clones, over 85% of them singletons; the top ten hold less than 5%.

The receptor was derived from a woman aged 60 to 75 with COVID-19, enrolled during active disease. What was sequenced was peripheral blood. The chain carries TRBV27 and TRBJ2-3; 10 bases line up with TRBD2. This chain's CDR3 is CASTNMVGTSGVASTDTQYF. CDR3 nucleotide sequence: TGTGCCAGCACCAATATGGTGGGAACTAGCGGGGTTGCTAGCACAGATACGCAGTATTTT.